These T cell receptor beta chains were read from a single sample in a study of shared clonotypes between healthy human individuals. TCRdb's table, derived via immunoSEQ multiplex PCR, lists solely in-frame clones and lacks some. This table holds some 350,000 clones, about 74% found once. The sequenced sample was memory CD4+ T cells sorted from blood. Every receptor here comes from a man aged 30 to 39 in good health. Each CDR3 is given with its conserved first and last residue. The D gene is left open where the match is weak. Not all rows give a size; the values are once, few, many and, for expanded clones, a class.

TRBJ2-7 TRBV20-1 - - TGCAGTGCTAGATACGGCGAGCAGTACTTC CSARYGEQYF
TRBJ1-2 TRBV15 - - TGTGCCACCAGCAGAGCCACAGGGACGTATGGCTACACCTTC CATSRATGTYGYTF
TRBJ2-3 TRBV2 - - TGTGCCAGCAGGCAGGGGGAGGGCAGCAGGGATACGCAGTATTTT CASRQGEGSRDTQYF
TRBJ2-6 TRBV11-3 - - TGTGCCAGCAGCTTGTCTGGGGCCAACGTCCTGACTTTC CASSLSGANVLTF
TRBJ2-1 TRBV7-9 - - TGTGCCAGCAGCTTAGGGGTTGGCACCTACAATGAGCAGTTCTTC CASSLGVGTYNEQFF
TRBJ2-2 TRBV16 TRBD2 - TGTGCCAGCAGCCAAGGAAGACTAGCGGGAAATGGCGGGGAGCTGTTTTTT CASSQGRLAGNGGELFF
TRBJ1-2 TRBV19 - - TGTGCCAGTACATCACGCCTTGGCTACACCTTC CASTSRLGYTF
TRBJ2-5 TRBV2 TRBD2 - TGTGCCAGCCGGGGGGGGGCACAAGAGACCCAGTACTTC CASRGGAQETQYF
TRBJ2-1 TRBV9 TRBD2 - TGTGCCAGCAGCGTAGGGGGGCTAGCGGGAGGAGAGCAGTTCTTC CASSVGGLAGGEQFF
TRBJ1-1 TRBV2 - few TGTGCCAGCATGCTGAACACTGAAGCTTTCTTT CASMLNTEAFF
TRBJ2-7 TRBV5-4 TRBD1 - TGTGCCAGCAGCGGGGACAGGGGGGGAGAGCAGTACTTC CASSGDRGGEQYF
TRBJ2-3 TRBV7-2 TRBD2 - TGTGCCAGCAGCTTAGCGGGACGGAGCGGGAAAGATACGCAGTATTTT CASSLAGRSGKDTQYF
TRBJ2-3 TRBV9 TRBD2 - TGTGCCAGCAGCGTACGTCCGGGACTAGCAGGAGATACGCAGTATTTT CASSVRPGLAGDTQYF
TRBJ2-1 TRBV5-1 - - TGCGCCAGCAGCTCCGGTACTCAAACCACGGCGGATGAGCAGTTCTTC CASSSGTQTTADEQFF
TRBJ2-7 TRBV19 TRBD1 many TGTGCCAGTAGTATAACAGGGGTTCCTATGGAGCAGTACTTC CASSITGVPMEQYF
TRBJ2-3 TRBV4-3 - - TGCGCCAGCAGCCAAGGTGCTCGGGGGAGTGAAGATACGCAGTATTTT CASSQGARGSEDTQYF
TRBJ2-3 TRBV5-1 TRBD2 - TGCGCCAGCAGCTTGGTGGTAGCGGGAAGCACAGATACGCAGTATTTT CASSLVVAGSTDTQYF
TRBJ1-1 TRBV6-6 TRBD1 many TGTGCCAGCAGTCAACAGGGGGCTGGACTCACTGAAGCTTTCTTT CASSQQGAGLTEAFF
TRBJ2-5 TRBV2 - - TGTGCCAGCAGGTACGGGATCCAAGAGACCCAGTACTTC CASRYGIQETQYF
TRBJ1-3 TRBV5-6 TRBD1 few TGTGCCAGCAGCACCCAGGGGGCTCTTGGAAACACCATATATTTT CASSTQGALGNTIYF
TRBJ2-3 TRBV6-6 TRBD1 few TGTGCCAGCAGCAGACAGGGAGATACGCAGTATTTT CASSRQGDTQYF
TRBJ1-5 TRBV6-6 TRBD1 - TGTGCCAGCAGTCTCGGACAGGGGGATAATCAGCCCCAGCATTTT CASSLGQGDNQPQHF
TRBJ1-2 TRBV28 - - TGTGCCAGCAGTTTAAGGAATGGCTACACCTTC CASSLRNGYTF
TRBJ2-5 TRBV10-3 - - TGTGCCTCGGGGGAGAATCAAGAGACCCAGTACTTC CASGENQETQYF
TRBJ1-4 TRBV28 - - TGTGCCAGCAGTTTCTCAGAAATAAATGAAAAACTGTTTTTT CASSFSEINEKLFF
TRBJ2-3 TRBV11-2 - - TGTGCCAGCAGCTTTATAGATACGCAGTATTTT CASSFIDTQYF
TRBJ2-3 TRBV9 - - TGTGCCAGCAGTCAGCACCTGCTCACAGATACGCAGTATTTT CASSQHLLTDTQYF
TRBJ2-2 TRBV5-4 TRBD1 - TGTGCCAGCAGCTTACGGGACAGGGGTTTTTTTCGTGCCGGGGAGCTGTTTTTT CASSLRDRGFFRAGELFF
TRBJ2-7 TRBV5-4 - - TGTGCCAGCAGCCGAAGGGAAAGTGGTTCCTACGAGCAGTACTTC CASSRRESGSYEQYF
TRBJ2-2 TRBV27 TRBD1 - TGTGCCAGCAGTTTAGGCGCGCCTGGGGGACAGCGAAACACCGGGGAGCTGTTTTTT CASSLGAPGGQRNTGELFF
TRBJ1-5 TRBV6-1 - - TGTGCCAGCAGTGAATATGTTCAGCCCCAGCATTTT CASSEYVQPQHF
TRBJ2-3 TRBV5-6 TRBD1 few TGTGCCAGCAGCCCGACAGGGGGATTCACAGATACGCAGTATTTT CASSPTGGFTDTQYF
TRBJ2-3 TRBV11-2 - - TGTGCCAGCAGCTACGTATCAGATACGCAGTATTTT CASSYVSDTQYF
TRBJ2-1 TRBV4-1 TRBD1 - TGCGCCAGCAGCCATTTCCGGGACAGGGGTGAAAATGAGCAGTTCTTC CASSHFRDRGENEQFF
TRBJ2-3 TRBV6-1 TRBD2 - TGTGCCAGCAGTGTCGGACTAGCGGGAGGCACAGATACGCAGTATTTT CASSVGLAGGTDTQYF
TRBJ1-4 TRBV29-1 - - TGCAGCGTCCAATTGGAGGGAACAGGGTTTCGTGAAAAACTGTTTTTT CSVQLEGTGFREKLFF
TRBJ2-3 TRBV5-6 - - TGTGCCAGCAGCTTGGGTAGGAAGGCACTCTATACAGATACGCAGTATTTT CASSLGRKALYTDTQYF
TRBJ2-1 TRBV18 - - TGTGCCAGCTCACCACCGGGGAGGCGGCAGGATGAGCAGTTCTTC CASSPPGRRQDEQFF
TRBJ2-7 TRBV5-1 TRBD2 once TGCGCCAGCAGCTCCCTAGCGGCCTCCTACGAGCAGTACTTC CASSSLAASYEQYF
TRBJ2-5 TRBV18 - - TGTGCCAGCTCACCAAATACGCGGTCGGAGACCCAGTACTTC CASSPNTRSETQYF
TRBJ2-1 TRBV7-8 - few TGTGCCAGCAGCTTAGTAGCAACCTACAATGAGCAGTTCTTC CASSLVATYNEQFF
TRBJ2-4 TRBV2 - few TGTGCCAGCAGTGAAGGACAGGCTAACATTCAGTACTTC CASSEGQANIQYF
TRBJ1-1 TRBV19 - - TGTGCCAGTTTCGGGATTTCTCACATGAACACTGAAGCTTTCTTT CASFGISHMNTEAFF
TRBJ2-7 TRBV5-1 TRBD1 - TGCGCCAGCAGCTTGAACAGGGGGCTGAACGAGCAGTACTTC CASSLNRGLNEQYF
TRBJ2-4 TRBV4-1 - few TGCGCCAGCAGCCAACCCCGGGACCTAGGTCGGTACTTC CASSQPRDLGRYF
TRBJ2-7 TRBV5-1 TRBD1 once TGCGCCAGCTGTAGGGGACAGGGGCCCTACGAGCAGTACTTC CASCRGQGPYEQYF
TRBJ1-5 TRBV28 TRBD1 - TGTGCCAGCAGCAAAAGAAAGGGGGCGGGTCAGCCCCAGCATTTT CASSKRKGAGQPQHF
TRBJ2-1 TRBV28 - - TGTGCCAGCAAAGGTCAGGGAATAGGCTCCGGCGACAATGAGCAGTTCTTC CASKGQGIGSGDNEQFF
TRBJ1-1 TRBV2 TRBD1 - TGTGCCAGCAGTGACAGGACAGGGAGCACTGAAGCTTTCTTT CASSDRTGSTEAFF
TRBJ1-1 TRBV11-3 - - TGTGCCAGCAGCTTAGGGCCGGTCACTGAAGCTTTCTTT CASSLGPVTEAFF
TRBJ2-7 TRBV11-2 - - TGTGCCAGCAGATCGGTACGGGGGACCCACGAGCAGTACTTC CASRSVRGTHEQYF